This TCR beta chain came from a study of control samples from healthy donors and cancer patients. Sequencing used immunoSEQ multiplex PCR; TCRdb keeps in-frame clones, though not all of them. There are 55,000 to 70,000 clones in the sample; 90% occur only once, and around 6% lies in the top ten. The germline V and J ends were trimmed by 10 bases and 4 bases, with 10 bases remaining between them. The CDR3 loop spans 12 amino acids. The germline V gene encodes CDR1 LNHDA and CDR2 SQIVND (reference sequence). The genes are TRBV19 and TRBJ2-2; D gene unclear. The material sequenced was PBMCs. This TCR was sampled from a man in his sixties with colorectal cancer. CDR3 sequence (DNA): TGTGCCACCTCACCTGGCACCGGGGAGCTGTTTTTT. The encoded protein is CATSPGTGELFF.